This T cell receptor (beta chain) was obtained from a study of metastatic and nonmetastatic thyroid tumors. Study information: It was across blood and tumor or nodule tissue from malignant and benign thyroid patients that repertoires were compared.

Until they underwent thyroid surgery, no patient had received any treatment. Germline assignment: CDR1 MNHNS and CDR2 SASEGT. The CDR3 is 14 residues long. With V trimmed by 6 bases and J by 1 base, 3 bases remained unmatched. General study results and limits: It was reported that TCR beta diversity was significantly higher in malignant thyroid tumors than benign nodules, in blood and tumor.

With MiXCR, TCRdb called clones anew from the PCR reads. The repertoire consists of roughly 6,800 clones, with 25% to 30% occurring once and the leading ten covering approximately 20%. With regard to this clone: What it binds is unknown.

This clonotype was obtained from a female donor with papillary thyroid cancer or a benign thyroid nodule (not recorded which). Some clones in this sample may be carry-over from other donors' samples. Sequencing was carried out using tumor tissue. The V call is TRBV6-1, the J call TRBJ1-1; TRBD1 aligns across 9 bases. The CDR3 region is CASRVGQGNTEAFF. CDR3 DNA sequence: TGTGCCAGCAGAGTGGGACAGGGGAACACTGAAGCTTTCTTT.